This entry concerns a single T cell receptor beta chain. Method: immunoSEQ multiplex PCR; TCRdb's copy keeps in-frame clones and lacks some. The sample lists tens of thousands of clones, about 95% occurring once. Germline lookup yields CDR1 MNHNS and CDR2 SASEGT. Trimming took 7 bases from V and 5 from J; bases not matched to a gene: 6. The CDR3 consists of 13 residues. The sample is drawn from a study of regulatory and conventional T cells in RAG deficiency. Blood CD4+ CD25-low CD127-high conventional T cells supplied the genomic DNA template. This same sample was also taken into another study, of regulatory T cells. Per that study: Primers: 52 TRBV forward and 13 TRBJ reverse. In patients, unique TRB V-J pairs were restricted and V/J usage skewed, especially in Tregs.

Specimen: CD25- CD4+ T cells sorted from blood. The rearrangement joins TRBV6-1 to TRBJ1-1; 8 bases align to TRBD1. The sequence was obtained from a human donor in good health. In DNA form, the CDR3 reads TGTGCCAGCACCAGGACAGGGAGGACTGAAGCTTTCTTT. This encodes CASTRTGRTEAFF.